This is a list of T cell receptor beta chains from one sample in a study of T-cell memory formation after mild COVID-19. MiXCR, run by TCRdb on the 5' RACE reads, gives a single entry per CDR3 protein. Of roughly 500,000 distinct CDR3 sequences in the sample, about a fifth were seen once. Material for sequencing was PBMCs or a T cell subset sorted from them (not recorded which). The receptors come from an adult woman who had mild COVID-19 (a few samples of this study predate the infection). Cell type and time point are not known. Each CDR3 is given with its conserved first and last residue. The size entry is marked missing in some rows and otherwise reads once, few, many or a size class.

TRBJ2-7 | TRBV14 | - | CASSQVNLEQYF
TRBJ2-5 | TRBV29-1 | few | CSAETDRRETQYF
TRBJ2-3 | TRBV4-3 | many | CASSQESPGRSGTDTQYF
TRBJ2-3 | TRBV3-1 | - | CASSQAIRDTQYF
TRBJ1-1 | TRBV5-1 | once | CASSFGTGEGPEAFF
TRBJ2-4 | TRBV7-9 | many | CASSLRDSNIQYF
TRBJ1-2 | TRBV4-2 | few | CASSQVGQSVNYGYTF
TRBJ2-7 | TRBV6-2/TRBV6-3 | - | CASSGASAGYEQYF
TRBJ1-5 | TRBV10-3 | - | CASGQGRNLNPNQPQHF
TRBJ1-1 | TRBV6-5 | few | CASALGLSNTEAFF
TRBJ2-7 | TRBV7-9 | few | CASSRTGSGNEQYF
TRBJ2-1 | TRBV6-5 | few | CASSAALHLSEQFF
TRBJ2-2 | TRBV7-2 | - | CASSLVGQGGTGELFF
TRBJ2-7 | TRBV4-3 | - | CASSRAGDRFTEQYF
TRBJ1-2 | TRBV20-1 | many | CSANKGRQFHYTF
TRBJ2-1 | TRBV20-1 | many | CSAREASGRAYNEQFF
TRBJ1-2 | TRBV30 | few | CAWSWTGLHYGYTF
TRBJ2-7 | TRBV27 | - | CASSFTGKNEQYF
TRBJ2-1 | TRBV12-3/TRBV12-4 | few | CASSLAQGQGMVQFF
TRBJ2-1 | TRBV6-5 | few | CASSRQDYNEQFF
TRBJ2-2 | TRBV11-2 | - | CASSLGSKLELFF
TRBJ2-2 | TRBV10-3 | - | CAIRSSGSNTGELFF
TRBJ1-1 | TRBV11-2 | few | CASSLWTGRTEAFF
TRBJ2-3 | TRBV7-9 | many | CASSTLQVGVDTQYF
TRBJ1-3 | TRBV20-1 | few | CSARHLGKGNTIYF
TRBJ2-7 | TRBV27 | - | CASSSHYSYEQYF
TRBJ2-5 | TRBV7-6 | few | CASSLVLVETQYF
TRBJ1-2 | TRBV12-3/TRBV12-4 | - | CASSFKRVGLLGYTF
TRBJ2-1 | TRBV3-1 | many | CASSPSGYSYNEQFF
TRBJ2-3 | TRBV7-9 | - | CASIPPGQDTQYF
TRBJ1-1 | TRBV5-1 | few | CASSLGFTQNTEAFF
TRBJ2-2 | TRBV15 | few | CATSFDRNTGELFF
TRBJ1-1 | TRBV9 | - | CASSVAPGSNTEAFF
TRBJ1-1 | TRBV15 | - | CATSRDLQRIEAFF
TRBJ2-1 | TRBV14 | many | CASSHSSGIYNEQFF
TRBJ2-1 | TRBV12-3/TRBV12-4 | few | CASSYLLGTSNEQFF
TRBJ2-7 | TRBV20-1 | - | CSARELAGDSYEQYF
TRBJ2-1 | TRBV12-3/TRBV12-4 | few | CASSLPDSDNEQFF
TRBJ2-5 | TRBV27 | few | CASSFSQGGETQYF
TRBJ2-7 | TRBV20-1 | - | CSARSGGYSSYEQYF
TRBJ1-6 | TRBV7-6 | few | CASSLSQGNSPLHF
TRBJ2-3 | TRBV7-9 | - | CASSLIAEPLTDTQYF
TRBJ2-1 | TRBV11-2 | many | CASRSLAGSYNEQFF
TRBJ2-1 | TRBV7-9 | - | CASSPPGTSAYNEQFF
TRBJ2-7 | TRBV28 | few | CASSLGSTYEQYF
TRBJ2-2 | TRBV5-4 | - | CASSLMGPVTGELFF
TRBJ1-2 | TRBV5-6 | few | CASSFPTRDDGYTF
TRBJ2-2 | TRBV5-1 | few | CASSLFSGYGELFF
TRBJ2-7 | TRBV7-3 | few | CASSSGTGREQYF
TRBJ1-5 | TRBV24-1 | few | CATSRGGNQPQHF
TRBJ2-7 | TRBV6-1 | few | CASSLPRTNSLLEQYF
TRBJ2-1 | TRBV4-3 | - | CASSQDVLVYNEQFF